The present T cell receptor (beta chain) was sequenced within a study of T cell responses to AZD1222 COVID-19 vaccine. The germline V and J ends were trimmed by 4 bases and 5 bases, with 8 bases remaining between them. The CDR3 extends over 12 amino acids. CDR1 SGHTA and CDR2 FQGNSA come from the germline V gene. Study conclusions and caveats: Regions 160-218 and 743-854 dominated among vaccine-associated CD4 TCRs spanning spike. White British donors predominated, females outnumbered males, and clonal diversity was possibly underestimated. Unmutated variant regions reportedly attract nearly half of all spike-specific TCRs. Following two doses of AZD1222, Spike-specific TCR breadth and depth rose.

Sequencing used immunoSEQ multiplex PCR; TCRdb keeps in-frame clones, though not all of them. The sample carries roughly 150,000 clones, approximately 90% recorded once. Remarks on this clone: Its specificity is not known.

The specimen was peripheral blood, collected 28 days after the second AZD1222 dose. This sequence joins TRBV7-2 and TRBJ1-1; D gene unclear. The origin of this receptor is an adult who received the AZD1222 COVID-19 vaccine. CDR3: CASSSWSTEAFF. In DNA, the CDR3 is TGTGCCAGCAGCTCCTGGTCGACTGAAGCTTTCTTT.